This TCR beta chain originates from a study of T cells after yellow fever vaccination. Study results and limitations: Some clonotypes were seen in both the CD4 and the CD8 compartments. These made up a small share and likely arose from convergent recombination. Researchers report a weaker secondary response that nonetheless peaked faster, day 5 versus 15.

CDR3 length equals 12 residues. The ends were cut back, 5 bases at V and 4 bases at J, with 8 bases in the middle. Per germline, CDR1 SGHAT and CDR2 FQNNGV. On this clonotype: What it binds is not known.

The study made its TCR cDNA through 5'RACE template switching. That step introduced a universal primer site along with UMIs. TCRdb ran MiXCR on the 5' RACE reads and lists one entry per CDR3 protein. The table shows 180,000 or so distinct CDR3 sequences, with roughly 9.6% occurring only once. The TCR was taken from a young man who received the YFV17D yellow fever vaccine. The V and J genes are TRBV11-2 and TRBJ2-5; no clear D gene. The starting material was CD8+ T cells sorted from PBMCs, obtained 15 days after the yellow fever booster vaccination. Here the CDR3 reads CASSRGGETQYF. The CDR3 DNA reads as TGTGCCAGCAGCCGAGGTGGAGAGACCCAGTACTTC.